What follows are 10 T cell receptor beta chains derived from one specimen sequenced in a study of CD8+ T cells in alopecia areata. RNA was isolated and reverse transcribed to cDNA, the sequencing template. The assay was immunoSEQ multiplex PCR, and TCRdb's table has in-frame clones only and misses some. The sample lists about 180,000 clones; roughly 50% were seen once. Treatment in this sample: oral pan-JAK inhibitor, 5-10 mg twice daily. This material consisted of CD8+ T cells sorted from blood, taken at week 24, from a patient treated with tofacitinib. The receptors originated from a human donor with alopecia areata.

The chain is built from TRBV5-6 and TRBJ2-1; D remains ambiguous. V was shortened by 0 bases and J by 6 bases, with 10 bases between the two germline ends. CDR1 and CDR2 from the germline V gene are SGHDT and YYEEEE. The CDR3 is 14 amino acids. The CDR3 coding sequence is TGTGCCAGCAGCTTGGGAGACTTTATCAATGAGCAGTTCTTC. Protein sequence: CASSLGDFINEQFF. The variable domain in full, with the rest retrieved from reference TRBV5-6 and TRBJ2-1, is DAGVTQSPTHLIKTRGQQVTLRCSPKSGHDTVSWYQQALGQGPQFIFQYYEEEERQRGNFPDRFSGHQFPNYSSELNVNALLLGDSALYLCASSLGDFINEQFFGPGTRLTVL.

CDR3 amino acids: CAISEPAGGLEQETQYF. The CDR3 region has the DNA TGTGCCATCAGTGAGCCTGCAGGGGGGTTGGAACAAGAGACCCAGTACTTC. The rearrangement joins TRBV10-3 to TRBJ2-5; TRBD1 might be the D (7 bases). This CDR3 has 17 amino acids. Trimming took 2 bases from V and 2 from J, leaving 18 bases between them. CDR1 and CDR2 (germline): ENHRY, SYGVKD.

This clone was observed a handful of times. The V call is TRBV6-6, the J call TRBJ2-7; D might be TRBD2 (6 bases). CDR1 and CDR2 from the germline V gene are MNHNY and SVGAGI (reference sequence). V lost 0 bases and J lost 0, with 6 bases in between. The CDR3 loop spans 14 amino acids. The CDR3 sequence: CASSYSGGSYEQYF. The CDR3 DNA sequence: TGTGCCAGCAGTTACTCGGGGGGCTCCTACGAGCAGTACTTC.

The J gene is TRBJ2-7, the V gene TRBV7-9; 7 positions agree with TRBD2. Germline trimming cut 1 base from V and 6 bases from J; bases unmatched to any gene: 6. Germline values: CDR1 SEHNR, CDR2 FQNEAQ (reference sequence). The CDR3 contains 14 residues. Written as DNA, the CDR3 is TGTGCCAGCAGCTTAGTTGGGGGGGACCGCGAGCAGTACTTC. It encodes CASSLVGGDREQYF.

J is TRBJ2-7 and V is TRBV29-1; 9 nucleotides line up with TRBD1. J was trimmed by 0 bases and V by 8 bases; bases with no gene match: 5. From germline, CDR1 is SQVTM and CDR2 ANQGSEA. This CDR3 has 13 residues. The CDR3: CSFGQGSSYEQYF. CDR3 coding DNA: TGCAGCTTCGGACAGGGGAGCTCCTACGAGCAGTACTTC.

This chain connects TRBV30 to TRBJ1-1, with D possibly TRBD1 on 5 matching bases. Looked up from germline, CDR1 is GTSNPN and CDR2 is SVGIG (reference sequence). This CDR3 has 14 residues. The ends were cut back, 2 bases at V and 2 bases at J, with 12 bases in the middle. CDR3 bases: TGTGCCTGGAGTTTTGGGGCCGGCAACACTGAAGCTTTCTTT. This translates into CAWSFGAGNTEAFF. The full variable domain, in which reference TRBV30 and TRBJ1-1 provide the parts outside the CDR3, is SQTIHQWPATLVQPVGSPLSLECTVEGTSNPNLYWYRQAAGRGLQLLFYSVGIGQISSEVPQNLSASRPQDRQFILSSKKLLLSDSGFYLCAWSFGAGNTEAFFGQGTRLTVV.

The table lists this clone with a count of one. The gene calls are TRBV7-9 and TRBJ2-7; D not resolved. This CDR3 spans 12 amino acids. Deletions cut 1 base from V and 5 bases from J, with 6 bases between. CDR1 is SEHNR and CDR2 is FQNEAQ in the germline V gene (reference sequence). This chain's CDR3 is CASSLGSDEQYF. CDR3 nucleotides: TGTGCCAGCAGCTTAGGCTCTGACGAGCAGTACTTC.

The genes are TRBV29-1 and TRBJ2-7, with unresolved D. CDR3 length equals 11 residues. V lost 5 bases to trimming and J lost 0 bases, with 5 bases between them. Germline loops: CDR1 SQVTM, CDR2 ANQGSEA. This CDR3 reads CSVLSSYEQYF. Here the CDR3 DNA reads TGCAGCGTTCTGAGCTCCTACGAGCAGTACTTC.

The rearrangement joins TRBV7-2 to TRBJ1-2, with D unresolved. There are 14 residues in the CDR3. Trimming stripped 5 bases from V and 0 bases from J, with 10 bases between. Germline V gives CDR1 SGHTA, CDR2 FQGNSA. In DNA, the CDR3 is TGTGCCAGCAGCCCCTCCTTAGCTAACTATGGCTACACCTTC. As protein: CASSPSLANYGYTF. The full variable domain, with the rest looked up from reference TRBV7-2 and TRBJ1-2, is GAGVSQSPSNKVTEKGKDVELRCDPISGHTALYWYRQSLGQGLEFLIYFQGNSAPDKSGLPSDRFSAERTGGSVSTLTIQRTQQEDSAVYLCASSPSLANYGYTFGSGTRLTVV.

This clone occurred a few times. The chain employs TRBV15 and TRBJ2-3; D gene unclear. Germline V gives CDR1 LNHNV, CDR2 YYDKDF (reference sequence). The CDR3 spans 13 residues. Between the trimmed V and J ends, which lost 1 base and 7 bases, there was a span of 9 bases. The CDR3 nucleotides read TGTGCCACCAGCAGAGCCCTATTTTATACGCAGTATTTT. As protein: CATSRALFYTQYF.